This T cell receptor beta chain is drawn from a study of cytomegalovirus exposure and HLA in healthy donors. Unmatched junction bases numbered 12, after V lost 4 bases and J lost 8 bases. This CDR3 region has 16 residues. CDR1 is SEHNR and CDR2 is FQNEAQ in the germline V gene (reference sequence). Details on this clone: The antigen remains undetermined.

Vbeta (60) and Jbeta (13) primers were used in the PCR. The method was immunoSEQ multiplex PCR; TCRdb's version includes in-frame clones alone and lacks a portion of them. This sample has 50,000 to 75,000 clones; 70% to 75% occur once, and the top ten carry almost 7%. Study-wide findings and caveats: Most TCR sequences were seen very rarely across donors, but some public TCRs occurred in many. A later analysis reportedly found fewer N-insertions in an Asian-associated ancestry cluster than the approximately 670-donor mean.

At the time of sampling, donors were nominally healthy, though unrecorded immune exposures were likely. The sample taken for sequencing was PBMCs. This clonotype was sampled from a man younger than 40 in good health and CMV-seropositive. This chain joins TRBV7-9 and TRBJ1-4, with 8 bases matching TRBD1. The CDR3 sequence: CASSSTDRALGEKLFF. The DNA of the CDR3 is TGTGCCAGCAGCTCCACGGACAGGGCTCTCGGGGAAAAACTGTTTTTT.